This is a list of T cell receptor beta chains from one sample in a study of vaccination effects on CD4 cells after COVID-19. No antigen is known for these receptors. Produced via immunoSEQ multiplex PCR; TCRdb's table is partial and in-frame only. The sample shows about 27,000 clones, 69% of them seen only once. Material: CD4+ T cells from PBMCs cultured with SARS-CoV-2 spike peptides, obtained before COVID-19 vaccination. The source is a human donor who had a prior SARS-CoV-2 infection. Both conserved end residues are part of each CDR3. Size is stated for part of the rows, as once, few or many counts, or as a class when the clone is expanded.

TRBJ2-1	15	TRBV5-4	NA	CASSRDGSSYNEQFF
TRBJ2-3	15	TRBV5-4	few	CASSIDQGYSDTQYF
TRBJ1-2	12	TRBV28	NA	CASSLNRYGYTF
TRBJ2-1	17	TRBV24-1	few	CATSDETLAGVINEQFF
TRBJ1-1	13	TRBV27	NA	CASSSHNPTEAFF
TRBJ2-2	17	TRBV5-1	NA	CASSLRGLARNTGELFF
TRBJ1-2	14	TRBV2	few	CASSGGPNFYGYTF
TRBJ2-1	14	TRBV24-1	NA	CATSGMTAYNEQFF
TRBJ2-1	17	TRBV27	NA	CASSPRTSSGPYNEQFF
TRBJ1-2	15	TRBV6-5	few	CASSPKQGAGYGYTF
TRBJ2-2	12	TRBV7-3	NA	CASSPNTGELFF
TRBJ2-7	17	TRBV15	NA	CATSRGGITSGGYEQYF
TRBJ2-2	16	TRBV5-4	NA	CASSSGLKRNTGELFF
TRBJ1-4	14	TRBV2	NA	CASKNRDQSEKLFF
TRBJ2-3	15	TRBV24-1	NA	CATSALAASTDTQYF
TRBJ1-2	11	TRBV20-1	few	CSAWDREGYTF
TRBJ2-1	15	TRBV11-3	NA	CASSSRDRGDNEQFF
TRBJ2-3	16	TRBV5-6	NA	CASSPWVAASTDTQYF
TRBJ2-1	16	TRBV21-1	NA	CASSKVLRGPHNEQFF
TRBJ2-7	15	TRBV5-1	few	CASSLGGSMTYEQYF
TRBJ1-6	18	TRBV4-1	few	CASSQERTGERNNSPLHF
TRBJ2-1	15	TRBV7-9	NA	CASSLAGHSYNEQFF